Below are 20 T cell receptor beta chains sequenced from a single sample in a study of blood T cell repertoires in COVID-19. Repertoires were generated with immunoSEQ multiplex PCR, while TCRdb's copy carries only in-frame clones and drops some. The table has a few hundred thousand clones, 70% to 90% seen once. Sequencing was done on a sample of PBMCs or T cells enriched from blood (not recorded which). The receptors were gathered from a woman between 50 and 59 years old who had recovered from COVID-19.

The J gene is TRBJ2-7, the V gene TRBV28; TRBD1 agrees at 10 bases. The CDR3 runs to 17 residues. Per germline, CDR1 MDHEN and CDR2 SYDVKM. Germline trimming cut 6 bases from V and 7 bases from J; bases unmatched to any gene: 18. Here the CDR3 reads CASRMSGDRGLLREQYF. The CDR3 DNA reads as TGTGCCAGCAGGATGAGTGGGGACAGGGGCCTCTTGAGAGAGCAGTACTTC.

The chain combines TRBV4-2 with TRBJ1-2; D ambiguous. The CDR3 extends over 16 amino acids. Trimming pared 1 base from V and 2 bases from J, leaving 14 bases between. The germline gives CDR1 LGHNA, CDR2 YNFKEQ. The CDR3 is CASSQAPSTDNYGYTF. The CDR3, as DNA: TGTGCCAGCAGCCAAGCCCCCTCCACAGACAACTATGGCTACACCTTC.

The chain couples TRBV6-2 or TRBV6-3 to TRBJ2-1, with TRBD2 matching over 15 bases. From germline, CDR1 is MNHEY and CDR2 SVGEGT. The J segment lost 6 bases and the V segment lost 6 bases, leaving 21 bases of the junction unmatched. The length of the CDR3 is 21 residues. The CDR3 loop reads CASSSLPRRGTSGRHVNEQFF. The CDR3 DNA is TGTGCCAGCAGCTCGCTGCCCCGACGTGGGACTAGCGGGAGGCACGTCAATGAGCAGTTCTTC.

The rearrangement links TRBV27 to TRBJ2-1; 7 positions agree with TRBD2. The CDR3 sequence is 15 residues long. From germline, CDR1 is MNHEY and CDR2 SMNVEV (reference sequence). Losses at the gene ends were 4 bases for V and 1 base for J; bases not matched to a gene: 4. The CDR3: CASSSLAKSYNEQFF. CDR3 bases: TGTGCCAGCAGTTCACTAGCGAAGTCCTACAATGAGCAGTTCTTC.

The V call is TRBV10-3, the J call TRBJ2-7; TRBD2 agrees at 9 bases. CDR3 length: 14 amino acids. V lost 2 bases to trimming and J lost 2 bases; unmatched junction nucleotides: 1. From germline, CDR1 is ENHRY and CDR2 SYGVKD. For the CDR3, the DNA is TGTGCCATCAGTGAGGGGACTAGCACCTACGAGCAGTACTTC. Translated, it gives CAISEGTSTYEQYF.

The chain couples TRBV29-1 to TRBJ2-7; tentative D call: TRBD1 (6 bases). Germline V CDR1 and CDR2: SQVTM, ANQGSEA. Deletions cut 0 bases from V and 5 bases from J, with 17 bases between. This CDR3 region has 15 residues. The CDR3: CSVEERGRGSNEQYF. CDR3 DNA sequence: TGCAGCGTTGAAGAAAGGGGCAGGGGATCAAACGAGCAGTACTTC.

This chain connects TRBV9 to TRBJ1-2; D gene unclear. The CDR3 covers 15 residues. Germline assignment: CDR1 SGDLS and CDR2 YYNGEE. Trimming stripped 1 base from V and 4 bases from J, with 14 bases between. The CDR3: CASSVSPDSVYGYTF. CDR3 DNA sequence: TGTGCCAGCAGCGTAAGTCCAGATTCCGTCTATGGCTACACCTTC.

The chain joins TRBV5-4 to TRBJ1-6; D gene unclear. Trimming took off 2 bases at V and 13 bases at J, with 10 bases between the two ends. CDR1 and CDR2 from the germline V gene are SGHNT and YYREEE (reference sequence). The CDR3 runs to 12 residues. CDR3: CASSFQESPLHF. The CDR3 bases are TGTGCCAGCAGCTTTCAAGAGTCGCCCCTCCACTTT.

The V and J genes are TRBV28 and TRBJ1-1; perhaps TRBD1 as D (6 bases). This CDR3 has 14 residues. Germline V lookup: CDR1 MDHEN, CDR2 SYDVKM. V was cut by 5 bases and J by 3 bases, with 13 bases left in between. The CDR3 DNA follows: TGTGCCAGCAGTCATCGACAGGCACACACTGAAGCTTTCTTT. It codes for CASSHRQAHTEAFF.

This rearrangement joins TRBV10-3 to TRBJ1-2; tentative D call: TRBD1 (5 bases). The CDR3 is 14 residues long. Trimming took off 5 bases at V and 5 bases at J, with 15 bases between the two ends. Germline CDR1 is ENHRY and CDR2 is SYGVKD. The CDR3 DNA reads TGTGCCATCAGTTCGGTAGGGGCGGGGTATGGCTACACCTTC. Its translation is CAISSVGAGYGYTF.

The rearrangement joins TRBV28 to TRBJ1-2, with D possibly being TRBD1 (5 bases). The CDR3 runs 14 residues. The V end lost 6 bases, the J end lost 4 bases, and 15 bases lay between the germline ends. CDR1 is MDHEN, CDR2 SYDVKM, per germline. CDR3 sequence: CASRGGTFLYGYTF. DNA of the CDR3: TGTGCCAGCAGGGGGGGAACGTTCCTCTATGGCTACACCTTC.

The chain employs TRBV7-8 and TRBJ2-5, with D possibly being TRBD1 (5 bases). The CDR3 covers 16 residues. V gave up 4 bases and J gave up 5 bases, with 20 bases separating them. The germline CDR1 and CDR2 sequences are SGHVS and FQNEAQ. The CDR3 DNA follows: TGTGCCAGCAGCTCCTGGGGTAGGGGAAGGCAGGAGACCCAGTACTTC. It specifies CASSSWGRGRQETQYF.

This clone has more than one count but fewer than ten. This specimen includes other DNA sequences encoding the same CDR3. The CDR3 DNA reads as TGCGCCAGCAGCCTGGGACAGGGCTCCTACGAGCAGTACTTC. Residues: CASSLGQGSYEQYF. V and J are TRBV5-1 and TRBJ2-7, with 9 bases fitting TRBD1. The CDR3 is 14 residues long. The germline V gene has CDR1 SGHRS and CDR2 YFSETQ. V lost 4 bases and J lost 0; bases outside the gene matches: 2.

This rearrangement joins TRBV30 to TRBJ2-6; 8 nucleotides match TRBD1. V shed 4 bases and J 2 bases; nucleotides not matched to a gene: 1. The CDR3 loop spans 14 amino acids. Germline CDR1 reads GTSNPN; CDR2 reads SVGIG (reference sequence). The chain's CDR3 is CAWNRGTGANVLTF. The DNA of the CDR3 is TGTGCCTGGAACAGGGGGACTGGGGCCAACGTCCTGACTTTC.

The chain joins TRBV12-5 to TRBJ2-2; 10 nucleotides match TRBD2. The CDR3 consists of 15 residues. In germline, CDR1 is LGHNT, CDR2 FRNRAP. V shed 5 bases and J 5 bases; nucleotides not matched to a gene: 5. The CDR3 sequence: CASGLGTSATGELFF. The CDR3 DNA is TGTGCTAGTGGTCTCGGGACTAGCGCAACCGGGGAGCTGTTTTTT.

This clone was observed a few times. V is TRBV7-2 and J is TRBJ1-5, with D hard to call. In germline, CDR1 is SGHTA, CDR2 FQGNSA. Trimming took off 3 bases at V and 3 bases at J, with 3 bases between the two ends. This CDR3 comprises 12 residues. DNA of the CDR3: TGTGCCAGCAGCTTCAACAATCAGCCCCAGCATTTT. Translation gives CASSFNNQPQHF.

This chain connects TRBV10-3 to TRBJ2-3; possible D gene TRBD1, 5 bases. CDR3 length: 12 residues. Germline loops: CDR1 ENHRY, CDR2 SYGVKD. The V gene lost 7 bases and the J gene lost 4 bases, with 9 bases spanning the gap. The chain's CDR3 is CAINTGSDTQYF. As DNA, the CDR3 is TGTGCCATCAACACAGGATCAGATACGCAGTATTTT.

This clone has a single count. V and J are TRBV4-1 and TRBJ2-1, with a possible D match to TRBD2 (5 bases). Germline-derived CDR1 and CDR2 are MGHRA and YSYEKL. V lost 2 bases and J 0 bases, leaving 14 bases between the germline ends. The CDR3 covers 17 residues. The CDR3 DNA follows: TGCGCCAGCAGCCAATATAGCGTGCCGAGCTCCTACAATGAGCAGTTCTTC. This gives the protein CASSQYSVPSSYNEQFF.

This clone was recorded once. CDR3 in DNA: TGCGCCAGCAGCTTGGCCCCAGTTGTGCGGGGGAAAGGCTACACCTTC. Translated: CASSLAPVVRGKGYTF. The genes are TRBV5-1 and TRBJ1-2, with a tentative D call TRBD1 (5 bases). Germline V CDR1 and CDR2: SGHRS, YFSETQ. V was shortened by 0 bases and J by 8 bases, with 20 bases between the two germline ends. This CDR3 comprises 16 residues.

The CDR3: CASSLELGGTEAFF. CDR3 bases: TGCGCCAGCAGCTTGGAGCTCGGGGGGACTGAAGCTTTCTTT. The V gene is TRBV5-1, the J gene TRBJ1-1; perhaps TRBD1 as D (5 bases). This CDR3 has 14 amino acids. The V gene's germline CDR1 is SGHRS and CDR2 YFSETQ. V was cut by 0 bases and J by 5 bases, with 11 bases left in between.